What follows are 3 T cell receptor beta chains derived from one specimen sequenced in a study of CD8 T cells in Susac syndrome. Random hexamers were used to reverse transcribe an amount of 0.5 to 1 ug RNA. TCRdb re-derived calls from the immunoSEQ multiplex PCR reads in MiXCR, one entry per CDR3 protein. This sample has approximately 210,000 distinct CDR3 sequences; roughly 96% occur once, and the top ten carry roughly 0.09%. The sample taken for sequencing was CD4+ T cells from PBMCs. These receptors all come from a human donor with multiple sclerosis.

CDR3 sequence (DNA): TGTGCCAGCAGCTCACAGGGGAATGAGCAGTTCTTC. Its protein product is CASSSQGNEQFF. This chain uses TRBV6-2 or TRBV6-3 with TRBJ2-1, with TRBD1 matching over 7 bases. V dropped 6 bases and J dropped 7; count of bases not matched to a gene: 3. Germline V gene lookup returns CDR1 MNHEY and CDR2 SVGEGT. CDR3 length: 12 residues.

The chain couples TRBV3-1 to TRBJ2-4, with TRBD2 matching over 7 bases. Germline-derived CDR1 and CDR2 are LGHDT and YNNKEL (reference sequence). The CDR3 runs to 14 residues. The V and J ends lost 4 bases and 8 bases, in that order; junction bases with no gene match: 8. The CDR3 loop reads CASSPGGGTDIQYF. DNA of the CDR3: TGTGCCAGCAGCCCTGGGGGGGGTACGGACATTCAGTACTTC.

The chain has TRBV4-2 and TRBJ2-1; D gene unclear. The CDR3 is made up of 12 amino acids. Germline CDR1 LGHNA, CDR2 YNFKEQ. V lost 3 bases, J lost 6 bases, and 6 bases lay in between. The DNA for the CDR3 is TGTGCCAGCAGCCAGGGGATCAATGAGCAGTTCTTC. Translated, it gives CASSQGINEQFF.